The sequence of this T cell receptor (beta chain) was determined in a study of response to subunit inactivated influenza vaccine. This clonotype has only a few counts. The antigen is unknown. Findings and limits, study-wide: Each seasonal flu vaccination may recruit only limited new T cells, authors suggested.

TCRdb reprocessed the RT-PCR reads via MiXCR and lists one record per CDR3 protein. The sample lists fewer than 600,000 distinct CDR3 sequences, approximately 7.3% seen once, with less than 15% in the top ten. This TCR was recovered from a man in his fifties or sixties who received an inactivated influenza vaccine. Specimen: PBMCs from blood, collected around 2 years after vaccination.

The DNA of the CDR3 is TGTGCCAGCAGCCAAGATCCGCGGCAGCTCAATCAGCCCCAGCATTTT. Amino acid sequence: CASSQDPRQLNQPQHF. The chain couples TRBV14 to TRBJ1-5; D unresolved. CDR3 length: 16 residues. Deletions cut 0 bases from V and 3 bases from J, with 12 bases between. Germline-derived CDR1 and CDR2 are SGHDN and FVKESK. The entire variable domain, with the rest obtained from reference TRBV14 and TRBJ1-5, is as follows: EAGVTQFPSHSVIEKGQTVTLRCDPISGHDNLYWYRRVMGKEIKFLLHFVKESKQDESGMPNNRFLAERTGGTYSTLKVQPAELEDSGVYFCASSQDPRQLNQPQHFGDGTRLSIL.